Given below is one TCR beta chain in context. Antigen specificity is unknown. The CDR3 end lies 3 residues beyond the end of the read and is filled in from the germline J gene. The CDR3 covers 15 residues. Germline V CDR1 and CDR2: SGHTA, FQGNSA. This sample was included in a study of T cells in women clearing cervical HPV infection. As for the study in general: Cases: HPV16-related CIN3 or worse on histology, 2 invasive cancers.

TCRdb's table, derived via immunoSEQ multiplex PCR, lists solely in-frame clones and lacks some. The sample table includes about 14,000 clones. Study-level results: Richness plus V gene abundances separated cases from controls with AUC approximately 0.78. Cases carried less TRBV6-7 than controls: 0.11% versus 0.16%. Associations may precede or follow infection; HPV-specific or memory T cells were not isolated.

The gene calls are TRBV7-2 and TRBJ1-2, with D possibly being TRBD1 (6 bases). This receptor was obtained from a woman between 18 and 69 years old with a cervical HPV16 infection that either progressed to CIN3+ or cleared (not recorded which). The sequenced sample was blood buffy coat. The sequenced part of the CDR3 DNA is TGTGCCAGCAGCTCGAGGCGGGGGGGACAAGAGACC. Translation: CASSSRRGGQET. The full CDR3 reads CASSSRRGGQETYTF.